Presented here are 26 T cell receptor beta chains from one specimen sequenced in a study of cytomegalovirus exposure and HLA in healthy donors. The PCR had 60 Vbeta and 13 Jbeta primers. The repertoire was sequenced with immunoSEQ multiplex PCR; TCRdb's copy has only in-frame clones and lacks some. The data hold roughly 130,000 clones, with 70% to 75% observed a single time. The sequencing sample was made of PBMCs. Receptors originate from a woman in her thirties or forties in good health and CMV-seronegative.

The V and J genes are TRBV29-1 and TRBJ2-2; 9 positions match TRBD1. Germline V gene data show CDR1 as SQVTM and CDR2 as ANQGSEA. The V and J ends lost 2 bases and 5 bases, in that order; junction bases with no gene match: 9. This CDR3 comprises 16 residues. The CDR3 sequence is CSVEILGQGLTGELFF. CDR3 coding DNA: TGCAGCGTTGAAATTTTAGGACAGGGGTTGACCGGGGAGCTGTTTTTT.

This clone showed up just a few times. This rearrangement joins TRBV15 to TRBJ2-3; a weak D match, TRBD2 (5 bases). Germline CDR1 and CDR2: LNHNV and YYDKDF (reference sequence). The V end lost 3 bases, the J end lost 8 bases, and 9 bases lay between the germline ends. The CDR3 is made up of 12 amino acids. The CDR3 DNA reads TGTGCCACCAGCAGCCCCGGAGGTACGCAGTATTTT. It specifies CATSSPGGTQYF.

This chain links TRBV7-9 with TRBJ1-6, with D possibly TRBD1 on 6 matching bases. CDR3 length: 16 residues. V lost 1 base and J 3 bases, leaving 10 bases between the germline ends. Germline values: CDR1 SEHNR, CDR2 FQNEAQ (reference sequence). Written as DNA, the CDR3 is TGTGCCAGCAGCTTAGATCGGGACAACTATAATTCACCCCTCCACTTT. Translated: CASSLDRDNYNSPLHF.

This sequence joins TRBV2 and TRBJ2-5; no definite D call. Gene TRBJ2-7 matches the end of the DNA better, so the J call may be wrong. Germline CDR1 reads SNHLY; CDR2 reads FYNNEI. The CDR3 runs 12 residues. Here the CDR3 DNA reads TGTGCCAGCAGTGAAGGGTACTACGAGCAGTACTTC. The encoded protein is CASSEGYYEQYF.

Written as DNA, the CDR3 is TGTGCCAGCAGCACCCGAGAGGGTGGCACCGGGGAGCTGTTTTTT. Amino acids: CASSTREGGTGELFF. The chain recombines TRBV27 with TRBJ2-2, with D possibly being TRBD2 (5 bases). With 6 bases removed from V and 4 bases from J, the gap between germline ends came to 15 bases. This CDR3 comprises 15 residues. The V gene's germline CDR1 is MNHEY and CDR2 SMNVEV (reference sequence).

This clone was observed a few times. This chain joins TRBV2 and TRBJ1-1, with TRBD1 as a possible D gene (6 bases). CDR3 length equals 13 residues. Germline CDR1 and CDR2: SNHLY and FYNNEI. V gave up 7 bases and J gave up 4 bases, with 13 bases separating them. Here the CDR3 reads CASTEGGGTEAFF. CDR3 in DNA: TGTGCCAGCACCGAAGGGGGTGGCACTGAAGCTTTCTTT.

V usage is TRBV6-5 and J usage is TRBJ1-2; tentatively, D is TRBD1 (6 bases). The V end was cut by 3 bases, the J end by 7 bases, with 18 bases between. The CDR3 totals 15 residues. Germline-derived CDR1 and CDR2 are MNHEY and SVGAGI. The CDR3 DNA reads TGTGCCAGCAGTTATAACTCAGGGGAATTGCTTGGCTACACCTTC. Its protein is CASSYNSGELLGYTF.

The chain links TRBV7-6 to TRBJ2-1; TRBD1 matches 8 bases. With 1 base clipped from V and 6 bases from J, the junction kept 8 bases outside the gene matches. Germline values: CDR1 SGHVS, CDR2 FNYEAQ. This CDR3 has 16 amino acids. The CDR3 nucleotides read TGTGCCAGCAGCTTAGGTGGGACAGGCGTCGGCAATGAGCAGTTCTTC. It specifies CASSLGGTGVGNEQFF.

The chain uses TRBV25-1 and TRBJ2-7; D unresolved. The V gene lost 8 bases and the J gene lost 2 bases, with 19 bases spanning the gap. Germline V gene sequence: CDR1 MGHDK, CDR2 SYGVNS. CDR3 size: 15 residues. CDR3 sequence (DNA): TGTGCCAGCGCTTACGAGAAGGTGAGGCCCTACGAGCAGTACTTC. Its protein is CASAYEKVRPYEQYF.

V gene TRBV12-5 combines with J gene TRBJ1-2, with D unresolved. Germline values: CDR1 LGHNT, CDR2 FRNRAP. The CDR3 length is 12 residues. The germline V and J ends were trimmed by 1 base and 5 bases, with 5 bases remaining between them. CDR3 DNA sequence: TGTGCTAGTGGTTTGGGAGAGTATGGCTACACCTTC. It translates to CASGLGEYGYTF.

The rearrangement uses TRBV9 and TRBJ2-3; 15 nucleotides align to TRBD2. The V gene's germline CDR1 is SGDLS and CDR2 YYNGEE. This CDR3 is built from 18 residues. V was pared by 3 bases and J by 5 bases, with 10 bases of the junction left unmatched. CDR3: CASSAPGTSGGSEDTQYF. CDR3 coding DNA: TGTGCCAGCAGCGCCCCGGGGACTAGCGGGGGGTCTGAAGATACGCAGTATTTT.

The genes are TRBV4-2 and TRBJ2-3; D not certain. The CDR3 has 13 amino acids. V lost 0 bases and J lost 4, with 5 bases in between. Germline CDR1 reads LGHNA; CDR2 reads YNFKEQ. The chain's CDR3 is CASSQELSDTQYF. CDR3 bases: TGTGCCAGCAGCCAAGAACTATCAGATACGCAGTATTTT.

V is TRBV4-1 and J is TRBJ1-2, with 8 bases identical to TRBD1. V lost 0 bases, J lost 6 bases, and 9 bases stayed unmatched. Per germline, CDR1 MGHRA and CDR2 YSYEKL. CDR3 size: 16 residues. CDR3 protein: CASSQDIGQGANGYTF. The DNA for the CDR3 is TGCGCCAGCAGCCAAGATATCGGGCAGGGGGCAAATGGCTACACCTTC.

This chain connects TRBV18 to TRBJ2-7; D is unresolved. V lost 2 bases and J lost 6, with 14 bases in between. CDR1 KGHSH and CDR2 LQKENI come from the germline V gene. There are 14 residues in the CDR3. In nucleotides, the CDR3 is TGTGCCAGCTCACCAGAATTAGGAAGAGGCGAGCAGTACGTC. It encodes CASSPELGRGEQYV.

This chain joins TRBV28 and TRBJ2-3; TRBD2 agrees at 13 bases. This CDR3 spans 17 amino acids. V trimming: 10 bases; J trimming: 3 bases; junction bases outside the gene matches: 13. Germline lookup yields CDR1 MDHEN and CDR2 SYDVKM. This chain's CDR3 is CATSRGTSGGATDTQYF. The CDR3 region has the DNA TGTGCCACCTCCAGAGGCACTAGCGGGGGGGCGACAGATACGCAGTATTTT.

V is TRBV4-2 and J is TRBJ1-6; tentative D call: TRBD1 (5 bases). Trimming shortened V by 3 bases and J by 5 bases, and 14 bases separated the two germline ends. CDR1 and CDR2 from the germline V gene are LGHNA and YNFKEQ. This CDR3 spans 16 amino acids. Here the CDR3 DNA reads TGTGCCAGCAGCCATACCAGGGCGATGGATAATTCACCCCTCCACTTT. The encoded protein is CASSHTRAMDNSPLHF.

The chain links TRBV19 to TRBJ1-6; D is unclear. The CDR3 extends over 12 amino acids. V lost 6 bases, J lost 3 bases, and 3 bases lay in between. The germline gives CDR1 LNHDA, CDR2 SQIVND (reference sequence). CDR3 nucleotides: TGTGCCAGTAGCAACTATAATTCACCCCTCCACTTT. It encodes CASSNYNSPLHF.

This clone was found once. The chain is built from TRBV29-1 and TRBJ1-2, with D possibly matching TRBD1 (6 bases). The CDR3 contains 14 residues. Trimming left V 6 bases short and J 0 bases short, with 14 bases between. Looked up from germline, CDR1 is SQVTM and CDR2 is ANQGSEA. CDR3 nucleotide sequence: TGCAGCGTGGGAGACAGGACTTCTAACTATGGCTACACCTTC. It codes for CSVGDRTSNYGYTF. Supplemented by reference TRBV29-1 and TRBJ1-2, the full variable domain reads SAVISQKPSRDICQRGTSLTIQCQVDSQVTMMFWYRQQPGQSLTLIATANQGSEATYESGFVIDKFPISRPNLTFSTLTVSNMSPEDSSIYLCSVGDRTSNYGYTFGSGTRLTVV.

V is TRBV5-8 and J is TRBJ1-2; 9 bases are shared with TRBD1. The V gene's germline CDR1 is SGHTS and CDR2 YDEGEE. The CDR3 extends over 15 amino acids. V lost 4 bases to trimming and J lost 1 base; unmatched junction nucleotides: 5. In nucleotides, the CDR3 is TGTGCCAGCAGCAAACAGGGGGCCGTTAACTATGGCTACACCTTC. Protein product: CASSKQGAVNYGYTF.

The rearrangement joins TRBV10-1 to TRBJ2-1; TRBD2 matches at 9 bases. The CDR3 consists of 15 residues. Germline trimming cut 2 bases from V and 6 bases from J; bases unmatched to any gene: 5. Looked up from germline, CDR1 is WNHNN and CDR2 is SYGVQD (reference sequence). CDR3 sequence reads: CASSEIAGAANEQFF. DNA for the CDR3: TGCGCCAGCAGTGAGATAGCGGGGGCCGCCAATGAGCAGTTCTTC.

About this clone itself: This sample includes further DNA sequences coding for the same CDR3. V and J are TRBV28 and TRBJ2-7; tentatively, D is TRBD1 (5 bases). The germline gives CDR1 MDHEN, CDR2 SYDVKM. There are 16 residues in the CDR3. Trimming took off 6 bases at V and 5 bases at J, with 23 bases between the two ends. CDR3 in amino acids: CASSPPNLGRVHEQYV. In DNA, the CDR3 is TGTGCCAGCAGCCCACCCAACCTCGGCAGGGTCCACGAGCAGTACGTC.

The chain recombines TRBV29-1 with TRBJ2-5, with 7 bases fitting TRBD1. V gave up 4 bases and J gave up 5 bases; unmatched junction bases: 4. The CDR3 has 12 residues. Germline V gives CDR1 SQVTM, CDR2 ANQGSEA. DNA for the CDR3: TGCAGCGTTGGCCCAGGGGGTGAGACCCAGTACTTC. Protein sequence: CSVGPGGETQYF.

This sequence joins TRBV27 and TRBJ1-1; D ambiguous. Germline CDR1 is MNHEY and CDR2 is SMNVEV (reference sequence). V dropped 6 bases and J dropped 2 bases, with 7 bases sitting between them. This CDR3 is 12 amino acids long. The CDR3: CASRSVNTEAFF. CDR3 DNA sequence: TGTGCCAGCAGGTCGGTTAACACTGAAGCTTTCTTT.

The V call is TRBV7-9, the J call TRBJ1-1; D might be TRBD1 (5 bases). The CDR3 runs to 13 residues. Per germline, CDR1 SEHNR and CDR2 FQNEAQ (reference sequence). Trimming left V 3 bases short and J 7 bases short, with 12 bases between. The CDR3 region is CASSFLGQGEAFF. The CDR3 nucleotides are TGTGCCAGCAGCTTCTTGGGGCAGGGTGAAGCTTTCTTT.

This clone was counted only a few times. The chain couples TRBV27 to TRBJ1-5; 8 bases line up with TRBD1. The CDR3 sequence is 16 residues long. The V and J ends lost 8 bases and 3 bases, in that order; junction bases with no gene match: 12. From germline, CDR1 is MNHEY and CDR2 SMNVEV (reference sequence). The CDR3 loop is CASLRRTGRYNQPQHF. The CDR3 DNA is TGTGCCAGCCTTCGCCGGACAGGGCGTTACAATCAGCCCCAGCATTTT.

The chain recombines TRBV5-1 with TRBJ1-1; 8 bases match TRBD1. Germline values: CDR1 SGHRS, CDR2 YFSETQ. Germline trimming cut 0 bases from V and 3 bases from J; bases unmatched to any gene: 4. The CDR3 contains 15 residues. Here the CDR3 reads CASSLGGRGHTEAFF. In DNA form, the CDR3 reads TGCGCCAGCAGCTTGGGCGGCAGGGGGCACACTGAAGCTTTCTTT. Complete variable domain (other parts from reference TRBV5-1 and TRBJ1-1): KAGVTQTPRYLIKTRGQQVTLSCSPISGHRSVSWYQQTPGQGLQFLFEYFSETQRNKGNFPGRFSGRQFSNSRSEMNVSTLELGDSALYLCASSLGGRGHTEAFFGQGTRLTVV.